The entry that follows covers one TCR beta chain sequence. The CDR3 spans 14 residues. J was trimmed by 0 bases and V by 7 bases; bases with no gene match: 7. The germline gives CDR1 SQVTM, CDR2 ANQGSEA. TCRdb re-analysed the RT-PCR reads in MiXCR, keeping a single row per CDR3 protein. The sample shows hundreds of thousands of distinct CDR3 sequences, approximately 15% of them seen only once. This chain joins TRBV29-1 and TRBJ1-1, with 8 bases identical to TRBD1. The clonotype comes from a female donor in good health, serving as a healthy control. Specimen: memory CD4+ T cells from blood. The DNA of the CDR3 is TGCAGCGAGAGGAGGACAGGGATGAACACTGAAGCTTTCTTT. Encoded protein: CSERRTGMNTEAFF.